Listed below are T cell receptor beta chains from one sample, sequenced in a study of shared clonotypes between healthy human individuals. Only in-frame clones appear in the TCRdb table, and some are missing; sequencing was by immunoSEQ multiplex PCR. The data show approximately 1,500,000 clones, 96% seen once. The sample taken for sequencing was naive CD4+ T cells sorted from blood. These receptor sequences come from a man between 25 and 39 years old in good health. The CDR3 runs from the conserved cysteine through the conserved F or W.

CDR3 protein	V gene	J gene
CASRPGPHNEQFF	TRBV10-2	TRBJ2-1
CASSYFGTGGRETQYF	TRBV6-5	TRBJ2-5
CASLRDTQNTEAFF	TRBV7-9	TRBJ1-1
CASSYSVVAKNTEAFF	TRBV6-6	TRBJ1-1
CASSVGHRPYNEQFF	TRBV9	TRBJ2-1
CASSPASFAEAFF	TRBV5-1	TRBJ1-1
CASSEAGGLGYTEAFF	TRBV2	TRBJ1-1
CASSVSASGSVNTGELFF	TRBV9	TRBJ2-2
CAISRDAETKETQYF	TRBV10-3	TRBJ2-5
CASSINGGDEQFF	TRBV19	TRBJ2-1
CASSPQLLNTGELFF	TRBV5-1	TRBJ2-2
CAPPTGNNQPQHF	TRBV5-6	TRBJ1-5
CARSTGASSQPQHF	TRBV25-1	TRBJ1-5
CASGPTSGKTGELFF	TRBV6-5	TRBJ2-2
CASSIKGTAGYTF	TRBV6-6	TRBJ1-2
CAISERRDSSYEQYF	TRBV10-3	TRBJ2-7